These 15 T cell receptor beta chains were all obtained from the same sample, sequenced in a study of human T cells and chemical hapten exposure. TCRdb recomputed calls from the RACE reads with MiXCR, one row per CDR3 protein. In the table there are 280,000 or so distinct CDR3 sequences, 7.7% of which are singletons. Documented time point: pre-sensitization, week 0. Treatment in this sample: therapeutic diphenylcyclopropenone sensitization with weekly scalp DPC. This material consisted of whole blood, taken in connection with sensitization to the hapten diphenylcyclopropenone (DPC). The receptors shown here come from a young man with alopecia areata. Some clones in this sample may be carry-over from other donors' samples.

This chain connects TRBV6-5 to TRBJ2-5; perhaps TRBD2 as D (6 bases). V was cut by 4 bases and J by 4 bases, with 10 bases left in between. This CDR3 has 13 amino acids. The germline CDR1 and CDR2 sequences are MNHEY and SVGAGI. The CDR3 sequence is CASSSDGGETQYF. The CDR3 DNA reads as TGTGCCAGCAGTTCTGACGGGGGAGAGACCCAGTACTTC.

The CDR3 DNA reads as TGTGCCAGCAGCCAACAGAACACTGAAGCTTTCTTT. This codes for CASSQQNTEAFF. This chain uses TRBV11-2 with TRBJ1-1; D is undetermined. Germline loops: CDR1 SGHAT, CDR2 FQNNGV. The CDR3 has 12 amino acids. V was clipped by 5 bases and J by 1 base, with 5 bases between them.

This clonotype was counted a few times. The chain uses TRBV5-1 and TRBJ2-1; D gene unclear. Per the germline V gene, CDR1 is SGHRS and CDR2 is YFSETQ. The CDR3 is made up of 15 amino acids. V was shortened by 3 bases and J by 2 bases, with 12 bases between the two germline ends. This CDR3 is CASSWEPYPYNEQFF. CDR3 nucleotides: TGCGCCAGCAGCTGGGAACCCTACCCCTACAATGAGCAGTTCTTC.

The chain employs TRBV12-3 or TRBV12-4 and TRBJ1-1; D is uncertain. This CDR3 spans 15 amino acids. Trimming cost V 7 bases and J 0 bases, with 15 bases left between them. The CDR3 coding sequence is TGTGCCAGCACCCACCCCGATGGGCTGAACACTGAAGCTTTCTTT. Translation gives CASTHPDGLNTEAFF.

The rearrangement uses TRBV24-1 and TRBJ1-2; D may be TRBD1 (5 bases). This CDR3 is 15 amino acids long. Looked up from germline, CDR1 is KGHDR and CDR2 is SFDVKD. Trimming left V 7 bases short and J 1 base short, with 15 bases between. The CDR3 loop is CATRDLDTINYGYTF. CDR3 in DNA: TGTGCCACCAGGGACCTGGACACCATTAACTATGGCTACACCTTC.

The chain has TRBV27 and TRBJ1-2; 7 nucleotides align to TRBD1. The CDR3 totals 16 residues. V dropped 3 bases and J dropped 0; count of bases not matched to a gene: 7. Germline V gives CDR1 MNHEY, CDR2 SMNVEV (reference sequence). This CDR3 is CASSFHRGPPNYGYTF. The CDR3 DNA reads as TGTGCCAGCAGTTTCCACAGGGGACCACCTAACTATGGCTACACCTTC.

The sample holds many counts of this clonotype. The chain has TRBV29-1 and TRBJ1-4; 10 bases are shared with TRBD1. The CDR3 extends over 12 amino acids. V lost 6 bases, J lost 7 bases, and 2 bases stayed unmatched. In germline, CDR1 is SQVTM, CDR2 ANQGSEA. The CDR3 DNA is TGCAGCGTGGGGGACAGGGGTGAAAAACTGTTTTTT. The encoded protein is CSVGDRGEKLFF.

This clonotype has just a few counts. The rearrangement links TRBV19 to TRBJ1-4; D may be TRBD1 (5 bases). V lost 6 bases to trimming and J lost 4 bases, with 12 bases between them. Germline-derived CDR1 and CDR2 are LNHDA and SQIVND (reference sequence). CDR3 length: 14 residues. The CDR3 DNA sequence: TGTGCCAGTAGGCCTCAAAGGGGTAATGAAAAACTGTTTTTT. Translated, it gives CASRPQRGNEKLFF.

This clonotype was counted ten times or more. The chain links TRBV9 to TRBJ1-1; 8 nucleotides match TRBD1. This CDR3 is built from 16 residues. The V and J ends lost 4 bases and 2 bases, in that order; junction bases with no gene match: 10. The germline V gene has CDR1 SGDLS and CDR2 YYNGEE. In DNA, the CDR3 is TGTGCCAGCAGCAATAACCCAGGGACAGGAAACACTGAAGCTTTCTTT. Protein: CASSNNPGTGNTEAFF. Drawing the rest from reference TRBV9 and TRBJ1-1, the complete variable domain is DSGVTQTPKHLITATGQRVTLRCSPRSGDLSVYWYQQSLDQGLQFLIQYYNGEERAKGNILERFSAQQFPDLHSELNLSSLELGDSALYFCASSNNPGTGNTEAFFGQGTRLTVV.

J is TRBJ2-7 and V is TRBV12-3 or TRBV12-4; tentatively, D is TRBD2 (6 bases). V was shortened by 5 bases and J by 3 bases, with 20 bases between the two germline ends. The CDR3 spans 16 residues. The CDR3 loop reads CASSLGGSRNLYEQYV. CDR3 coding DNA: TGTGCCAGCAGTCTCGGGGGTAGCCGAAACCTCTACGAGCAGTACGTC.

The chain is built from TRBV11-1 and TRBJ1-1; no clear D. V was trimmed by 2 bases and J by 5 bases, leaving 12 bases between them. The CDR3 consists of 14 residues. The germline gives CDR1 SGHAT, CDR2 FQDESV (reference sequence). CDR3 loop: CASSLSGSRTEAFF. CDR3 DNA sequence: TGTGCCAGCAGCTTATCTGGGAGTCGGACTGAAGCTTTCTTT.

The CDR3 reads CASSLLTASYEQYF. In nucleotides, the CDR3 is TGTGCCAGCAGCCTCCTGACAGCTTCCTACGAGCAGTACTTC. This rearrangement joins TRBV6-5 to TRBJ2-7; D perhaps matches TRBD1 (5 bases). Germline V lookup: CDR1 MNHEY, CDR2 SVGAGI. This CDR3 is 14 amino acids long. Trimming removed 6 bases at V and 1 base at J, with 13 bases between.

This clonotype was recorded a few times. DNA for the CDR3: TGTGCCAGCAGCTTGGGTCAGATCAACTATGGCTACACCTTC. It specifies CASSLGQINYGYTF. The genes are TRBV7-9 and TRBJ1-2; D is unresolved. This CDR3 has 14 residues. V was trimmed by 3 bases and J by 2 bases, leaving 10 bases between them. CDR1 and CDR2 (germline): SEHNR, FQNEAQ (reference sequence). Supplemented by reference TRBV7-9 and TRBJ1-2, the full variable domain reads DTGVSQNPRHKITKRGQNVTFRCDPISEHNRLYWYRQTLGQGPEFLTYFQNEAQLEKSRLLSDRFSAERPKGSFSTLEIQRTEQGDSAMYLCASSLGQINYGYTFGSGTRLTVV.

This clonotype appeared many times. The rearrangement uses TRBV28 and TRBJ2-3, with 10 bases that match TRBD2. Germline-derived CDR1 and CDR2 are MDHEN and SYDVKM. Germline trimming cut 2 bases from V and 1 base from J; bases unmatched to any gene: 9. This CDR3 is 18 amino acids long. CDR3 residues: CASSLAQRGGHGTDTQYF. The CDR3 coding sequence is TGTGCCAGCAGTTTAGCCCAGCGGGGGGGCCATGGCACAGATACGCAGTATTTT.

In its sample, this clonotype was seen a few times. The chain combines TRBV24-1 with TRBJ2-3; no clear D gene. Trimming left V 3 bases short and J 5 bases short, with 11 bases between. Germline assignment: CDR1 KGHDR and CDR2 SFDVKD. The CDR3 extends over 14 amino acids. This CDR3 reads CATSDTTLRDTQYF. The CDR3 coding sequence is TGTGCCACCAGTGATACAACTTTGAGAGATACGCAGTATTTT.